Reported below is one T cell receptor (beta chain). Its antigen remains unknown. CD45RO-negative CD8 cells positively selected for CCR7 made up the naive population, which excluded terminally differentiated effector memory CD45RA+ cells. The donors were adults (healthy and HIV-negative) with no recent acute infections or vaccinations. Only Caucasian adults living in Nashville, Tennessee made up the donor group. This sample stems from a study of shared clonotypes between healthy human individuals. About the study: Per-donor plates numbered three CD4 naive, three CD4 memory, two CD8 naive and one CD8 memory.

The V end was cut by 7 bases, the J end by 5 bases, with 17 bases between. Germline V gene lookup returns CDR1 MNHEY and CDR2 SMNVEV (reference sequence). CDR3 size: 14 residues. Notes on the study in general: Naive subsets, compared against memory subsets, generally had larger estimated richness values.

Clones were read by immunoSEQ multiplex PCR, and TCRdb kept only the in-frame ones, dropping some. The sample includes hundreds of thousands of clones, 95% of them seen just once. This chain connects TRBV27 to TRBJ1-1; D possibly corresponds to TRBD1 (5 bases). The sample consisted of naive CD8+ T cells sorted from blood. The clonotype was recovered from a young woman in good health. CDR3 in amino acids: CASTPGGLGTEAFF. CDR3 nucleotides: TGTGCCAGCACCCCTGGGGGATTAGGAACTGAAGCTTTCTTT.